Sequencing of this T cell receptor (beta chain) was carried out in a study of human T cells and chemical hapten exposure. At the level of the study: How much TCR each sample yielded varied, mostly because pooled library volumes differed slightly.

One entry per CDR3 protein, called by TCRdb with MiXCR from the RACE reads. The repertoire holds roughly 48,000 distinct CDR3 sequences, 11% seen once, with approximately 1.8% in the top ten. The table lists this clonotype with many counts. Germline values: CDR1 SEHNR, CDR2 FQNEAQ (reference sequence). The ends lost 1 base at V and 2 bases at J; junction bases unmatched: 6. The CDR3 has 17 residues. Time point of the sample: patch test 1, 2 weeks after DPC sensitization. As for treatment: therapeutic diphenylcyclopropenone sensitization with weekly scalp DPC. Unfractionated whole blood yielded total RNA. Staff drew blood before applying each patch test.

This clonotype was obtained from a woman between 40 and 55 years old with alopecia areata. Some clones in this sample may be carry-over from other donors' samples. This specimen consisted of whole blood, obtained in connection with sensitization to the hapten diphenylcyclopropenone (DPC). The genes are TRBV7-9 and TRBJ2-1; 9 bases are shared with TRBD2. The chain's CDR3 is CASSLVSGGLTYNEQFF. CDR3 coding DNA: TGTGCCAGCAGCTTAGTTAGCGGGGGACTTACCTACAATGAGCAGTTCTTC.